These 9 T cell receptor beta chains were sequenced from one sample in a study of neurological immune-mediated disorders. TCRdb re-derived calls from the 5' RACE reads in MiXCR, one entry per CDR3 protein. The sample consists of some 71,000 distinct CDR3 sequences, roughly 10% of them appearing once. As for time point: longitudinal time-point 1 (baseline). Sample: PBMCs. All receptors derive from a man younger than 45 in good health.

This clonotype was seen repeatedly, ten times or more. The chain carries TRBV5-8 and TRBJ2-3, with 9 nucleotides matching TRBD1. The germline gives CDR1 SGHTS, CDR2 YDEGEE. The junction had 7 bases not matched to a gene; V was cut back by 5 bases and J by 3 bases. The CDR3 loop spans 15 amino acids. CDR3 bases: TGTGCCAGCAGTTTGAGACAGGGGGGGACAGATACGCAGTATTTT. It codes for CASSLRQGGTDTQYF. The variable domain in full, with the rest retrieved from reference TRBV5-8 and TRBJ2-3, is EAGVTQSPTHLIKTRGQQATLRCSPISGHTSVYWYQQALGLGLQFLLWYDEGEERNRGNFPPRFSGRQFPNYSSELNVNALELEDSALYLCASSLRQGGTDTQYFGPGTRLTVL.

The table lists this clonotype with many counts. V usage is TRBV2 and J usage is TRBJ2-2; perhaps TRBD2 as D (6 bases). Trimming removed 11 bases from V and 6 bases from J, with 19 bases in between. The length of the CDR3 is 14 residues. The germline CDR1 and CDR2 sequences are SNHLY and FYNNEI. The CDR3 loop is CAGERVEVAGELFF. The CDR3, as DNA: TGTGCCGGAGAGCGGGTAGAGGTGGCCGGGGAGCTGTTTTTT.

In this sample, this clonotype turned up many times. The chain employs TRBV7-9 and TRBJ2-7; tentatively, D is TRBD1 or TRBD2 (5 bases each). Germline values: CDR1 SEHNR, CDR2 FQNEAQ (reference sequence). The germline V and J ends were trimmed by 3 bases and 0 bases, with 12 bases remaining between them. The CDR3 loop spans 15 amino acids. The DNA of the CDR3 is TGTGCCAGCAGCTTCGTACGGGGCTACTCCTACGAGCAGTACTTC. Translated: CASSFVRGYSYEQYF.

In its sample, this clonotype was seen many times. The chain employs TRBV6-6 and TRBJ1-4; no clear D gene. V was clipped by 3 bases and J by 8 bases, with 13 bases between them. This CDR3 contains 14 residues. Germline lookup yields CDR1 MNHNY and CDR2 SVGAGI (reference sequence). The CDR3: CASSYDRREEKLFF. The CDR3 nucleotides read TGTGCCAGCAGTTATGATAGAAGAGAGGAAAAACTGTTTTTT.

As for this clonotype: A read error may be the cause here, since a much bigger clone is one base away. The V and J genes are TRBV7-9 and TRBJ1-1; D uncertain. This CDR3 region has 11 residues. Germline CDR1 is SEHNR and CDR2 is FQNEAQ (reference sequence). V gave up 5 bases and J gave up 5 bases, with 6 bases separating them. CDR3 in DNA: TGTGCCAGCAGCCCGAGGACTGAAGCTTTCTTT. It translates to CASSPRTEAFF.

This clonotype was recorded at least ten times. The chain combines TRBV5-1 with TRBJ2-1; 7 bases line up with TRBD2. Germline CDR1 reads SGHRS; CDR2 reads YFSETQ. V shed 7 bases and J 6 bases; nucleotides not matched to a gene: 7. This CDR3 is 13 amino acids long. CDR3 nucleotides: TGCGCCAGCGGACTGGGGGGGTCCAATGAGCAGTTCTTC. Residues: CASGLGGSNEQFF.

This clonotype was recorded many times. The V and J genes are TRBV10-3 and TRBJ2-7; 12 nucleotides agree with TRBD1. This CDR3 comprises 14 residues. The V gene's germline CDR1 is ENHRY and CDR2 SYGVKD. The junction had 4 bases not matched to a gene; V was cut back by 6 bases and J by 4 bases. The DNA of the CDR3 is TGTGCCATCAGCGGGACAGGGGGCCGATACGAGCAGTACTTC. This gives the protein CAISGTGGRYEQYF.

The CDR3 protein is CASSLGSLRTYEQYF. The CDR3, as DNA: TGTGCCAGCAGCTTGGGGTCATTGCGGACCTACGAGCAGTACTTC. This sequence joins TRBV27 and TRBJ2-7; no clear D. CDR3 length equals 15 residues. Germline V gene lookup returns CDR1 MNHEY and CDR2 SMNVEV (reference sequence). The ends were cut back, 6 bases at V and 2 bases at J, with 17 bases in the middle.

This clonotype was observed at least ten times. V usage is TRBV5-4 and J usage is TRBJ2-1; TRBD2 matches 14 bases. The germline V gene encodes CDR1 SGHNT and CDR2 YYREEE (reference sequence). V shed 4 bases, J shed 12 bases, and the junction held 15 bases outside the gene matches. This CDR3 is built from 17 residues. The chain's CDR3 is CASSRSQGLAGEAVQFF. CDR3 sequence (DNA): TGTGCCAGCAGCAGAAGCCAGGGACTAGCGGGAGAGGCGGTGCAGTTCTTC.